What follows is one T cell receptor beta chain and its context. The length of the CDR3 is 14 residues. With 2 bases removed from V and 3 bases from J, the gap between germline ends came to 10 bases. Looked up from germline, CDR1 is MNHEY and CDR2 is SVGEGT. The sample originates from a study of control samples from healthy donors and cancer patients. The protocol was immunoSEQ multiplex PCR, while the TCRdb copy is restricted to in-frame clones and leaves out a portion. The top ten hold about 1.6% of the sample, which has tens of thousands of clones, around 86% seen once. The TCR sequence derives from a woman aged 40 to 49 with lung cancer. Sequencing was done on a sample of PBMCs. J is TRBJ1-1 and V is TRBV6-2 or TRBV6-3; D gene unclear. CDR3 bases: TGTGCCAGCAGTTACGCCAGGAGGGACACTGAAGCTTTCTTT. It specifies CASSYARRDTEAFF.